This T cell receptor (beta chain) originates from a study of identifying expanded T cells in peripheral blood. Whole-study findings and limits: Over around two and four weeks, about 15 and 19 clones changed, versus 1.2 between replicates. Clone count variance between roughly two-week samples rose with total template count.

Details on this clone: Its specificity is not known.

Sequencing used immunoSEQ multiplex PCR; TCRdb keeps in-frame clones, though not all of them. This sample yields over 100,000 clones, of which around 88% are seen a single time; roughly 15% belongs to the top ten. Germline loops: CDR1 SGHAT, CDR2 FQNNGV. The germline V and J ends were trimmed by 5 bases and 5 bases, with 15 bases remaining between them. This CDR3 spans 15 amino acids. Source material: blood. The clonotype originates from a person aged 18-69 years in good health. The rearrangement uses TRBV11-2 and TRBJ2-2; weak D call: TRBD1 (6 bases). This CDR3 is CASSPRQVRTGELFF. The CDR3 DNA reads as TGTGCCAGCAGCCCTAGACAGGTGCGGACCGGGGAGCTGTTTTTT.